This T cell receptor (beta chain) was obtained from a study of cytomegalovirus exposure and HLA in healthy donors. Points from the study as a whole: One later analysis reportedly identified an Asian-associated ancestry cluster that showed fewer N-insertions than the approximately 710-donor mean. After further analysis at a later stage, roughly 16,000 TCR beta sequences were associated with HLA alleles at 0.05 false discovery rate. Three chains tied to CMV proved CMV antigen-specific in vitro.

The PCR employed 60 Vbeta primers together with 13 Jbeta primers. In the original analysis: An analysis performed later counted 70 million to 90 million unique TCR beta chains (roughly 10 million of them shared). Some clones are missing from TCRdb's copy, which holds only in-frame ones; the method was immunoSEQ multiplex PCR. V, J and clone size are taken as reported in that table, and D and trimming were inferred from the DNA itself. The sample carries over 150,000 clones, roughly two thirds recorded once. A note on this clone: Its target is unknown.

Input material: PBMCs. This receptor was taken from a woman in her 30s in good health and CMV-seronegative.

As DNA, the CDR3 is TGTGCCAGCATGGCCGTGAGCGGGGCCTACAATGAGCAGTTCTTC. This gives the protein CASMAVSGAYNEQFF. This chain connects TRBV2 to TRBJ2-1; 7 nucleotides line up with TRBD2. The trim removed 7 bases at V and 2 bases at J, leaving 8 bases unmatched. The V gene's germline CDR1 is SNHLY and CDR2 FYNNEI. This CDR3 is built from 15 residues.